A selection of T cell receptor beta chains follows, all from one sample in a study of control samples from healthy donors and cancer patients. TCRdb's table, derived via immunoSEQ multiplex PCR, lists solely in-frame clones and lacks some. The repertoire holds some 71,000 clones, with approximately 89% as singletons. Sequencing was performed on PBMCs. Receptor source: a man aged 60 to 75 with colorectal cancer. The conserved cysteine and the conserved F or W are not part of the CDR3 here. Clone sizes are given selectively: once, few, many, or a class where the clone is expanded.

j_call: TRBJ2-5
cdr3_length: 13
clone_size: .
v_call: TRBV24-1
cdr3_aa: ATSDPGTIGETQY

j_call: TRBJ1-5
cdr3_length: 11
clone_size: .
v_call: TRBV2
cdr3_aa: ASSEDHNQPQH

j_call: TRBJ2-5
cdr3_length: 13
clone_size: .
v_call: TRBV29-1
cdr3_aa: SVERDRDTQETQY

j_call: TRBJ1-4
cdr3_length: 19
clone_size: .
v_call: TRBV21-1
cdr3_aa: ASSRTGICLYATATNEKLF

j_call: TRBJ1-3
cdr3_length: 13
clone_size: .
v_call: TRBV5-8
cdr3_aa: ASSLGGSSGNTIY

j_call: TRBJ1-1
cdr3_length: 16
clone_size: .
v_call: TRBV7-9
cdr3_aa: ASSLAAGGGSRNTEAF

j_call: TRBJ2-1
cdr3_length: 12
clone_size: once
v_call: TRBV27
cdr3_aa: ASSRLAGGREQF

j_call: TRBJ2-1
cdr3_length: 10
clone_size: .
v_call: TRBV6-5
cdr3_aa: ASSLPTSGLF

j_call: TRBJ1-6
cdr3_length: 12
clone_size: .
v_call: TRBV6-5
cdr3_aa: ASSYSGQSSPLH

j_call: TRBJ2-7
cdr3_length: 11
clone_size: few
v_call: TRBV5-1
cdr3_aa: ASSLQGRYEQY

j_call: TRBJ1-2
cdr3_length: 11
clone_size: .
v_call: TRBV6-4
cdr3_aa: ASRRDGGYGYT

j_call: TRBJ2-5
cdr3_length: 15
clone_size: .
v_call: TRBV4-3
cdr3_aa: ASSQDRQLGYQETQY

j_call: TRBJ1-1
cdr3_length: 14
clone_size: .
v_call: TRBV19
cdr3_aa: ASTSQGQGAQTEAF

j_call: TRBJ2-2
cdr3_length: 11
clone_size: once
v_call: TRBV7-2
cdr3_aa: ASTPVGAGELF

j_call: TRBJ1-5
cdr3_length: 12
clone_size: .
v_call: TRBV19
cdr3_aa: ASRGTATNQPQH

j_call: TRBJ1-2
cdr3_length: 12
clone_size: .
v_call: TRBV19
cdr3_aa: ASSTDHAYYGYT

j_call: TRBJ1-6
cdr3_length: 15
clone_size: .
v_call: TRBV7-9
cdr3_aa: ASSGHLDGIYNSPLH

j_call: TRBJ2-2
cdr3_length: 13
clone_size: .
v_call: TRBV13
cdr3_aa: ASSLVGQNTGELF

j_call: TRBJ1-6
cdr3_length: 13
clone_size: .
v_call: TRBV7-9
cdr3_aa: ASSPESSYNSPLH

j_call: TRBJ2-7
cdr3_length: 14
clone_size: medium-sized
v_call: TRBV20-1
cdr3_aa: SASKGQGAASYEQY

j_call: TRBJ1-3
cdr3_length: 14
clone_size: .
v_call: TRBV14
cdr3_aa: ASSLVGGFSGNTIY

j_call: TRBJ2-3
cdr3_length: 13
clone_size: .
v_call: TRBV4-1
cdr3_aa: ASSQVGLAEDTQY

j_call: TRBJ2-7
cdr3_length: 15
clone_size: .
v_call: TRBV11-3
cdr3_aa: ASSLDLRQGGSYEQY

j_call: TRBJ2-1
cdr3_length: 16
clone_size: .
v_call: TRBV4-1
cdr3_aa: ASSQSSIGGGGLREQF

j_call: TRBJ2-1
cdr3_length: 11
clone_size: once
v_call: TRBV6-2/TRBV6-3
cdr3_aa: ASSYSAHNEQF

j_call: TRBJ2-3
cdr3_length: 13
clone_size: .
v_call: TRBV19
cdr3_aa: ASTPRGAGGGTQY

j_call: TRBJ2-1
cdr3_length: 10
clone_size: .
v_call: TRBV9
cdr3_aa: ASSGPYNEQF

j_call: TRBJ2-7
cdr3_length: 12
clone_size: few
v_call: TRBV5-4
cdr3_aa: ASSVGGSTYEQY

j_call: TRBJ1-2
cdr3_length: 11
clone_size: .
v_call: TRBV6-1
cdr3_aa: ASSDWTGRGYT

j_call: TRBJ2-7
cdr3_length: 13
clone_size: .
v_call: TRBV4-2
cdr3_aa: ASSQTEAGGYEQY

j_call: TRBJ2-3
cdr3_length: 14
clone_size: once
v_call: TRBV24-1
cdr3_aa: ATSDFKAGGSDTQY

j_call: TRBJ2-3
cdr3_length: 12
clone_size: .
v_call: TRBV6-5
cdr3_aa: AGRLAGGSDTQY

j_call: TRBJ2-6
cdr3_length: 14
clone_size: .
v_call: TRBV6-6
cdr3_aa: ASSTQGASGANVLT

j_call: TRBJ2-7
cdr3_length: 12
clone_size: .
v_call: TRBV6-2/TRBV6-3
cdr3_aa: ASSSWTGTYEQY

j_call: TRBJ2-1
cdr3_length: 13
clone_size: .
v_call: TRBV7-9
cdr3_aa: ASSPGTGGRIEQF

j_call: TRBJ1-1
cdr3_length: 14
clone_size: .
v_call: TRBV28
cdr3_aa: ASSLWPTGVNTEAF

j_call: TRBJ1-6
cdr3_length: 13
clone_size: .
v_call: TRBV4-1
cdr3_aa: ASSQEWGEGSPLH

j_call: TRBJ2-7
cdr3_length: 12
clone_size: few
v_call: TRBV4-1
cdr3_aa: ASSQDVQSYEQY

j_call: TRBJ2-7
cdr3_length: 15
clone_size: .
v_call: TRBV27
cdr3_aa: ASSSRWTAGVSYEQY

j_call: TRBJ1-5
cdr3_length: 11
clone_size: .
v_call: TRBV7-2
cdr3_aa: ASSSGVNQPQH

j_call: TRBJ1-1
cdr3_length: 11
clone_size: .
v_call: TRBV2
cdr3_aa: ASSGGENTEAF

j_call: TRBJ1-2
cdr3_length: 10
clone_size: .
v_call: TRBV2
cdr3_aa: ASMGGPYGYT